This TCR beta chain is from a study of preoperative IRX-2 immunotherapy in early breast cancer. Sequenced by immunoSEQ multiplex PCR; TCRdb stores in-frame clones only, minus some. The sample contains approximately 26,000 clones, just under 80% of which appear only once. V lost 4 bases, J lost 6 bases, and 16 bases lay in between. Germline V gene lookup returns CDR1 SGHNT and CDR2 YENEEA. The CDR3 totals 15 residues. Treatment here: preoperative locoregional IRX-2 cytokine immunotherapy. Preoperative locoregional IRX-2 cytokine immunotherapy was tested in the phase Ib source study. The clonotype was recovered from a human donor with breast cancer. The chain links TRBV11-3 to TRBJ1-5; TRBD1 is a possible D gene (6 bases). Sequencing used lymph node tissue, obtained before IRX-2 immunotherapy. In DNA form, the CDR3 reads TGTGCCAGCAGCTATGTTACCCAGGGGCTTCAGCCCCAGCATTTT. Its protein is CASSYVTQGLQPQHF.